This T cell receptor (beta chain) was recorded in a study of lymphopenia after photon versus proton radiotherapy. Data came from immunoSEQ multiplex PCR; TCRdb stores just in-frame clones and leaves some out. The table lists about 53,000 clones, around 82% of them singletons. CDR3 size: 16 residues. Germline CDR1 reads LNHNV; CDR2 reads YYDKDF (reference sequence). Trimming shortened V by 4 bases and J by 1 base, and 14 bases separated the two germline ends. Study-wide results and caveats: A bigger post-nadir fall in TCR diversity correlated inversely with survival time in deceased patients. Proton therapy kept repertoires fairly stable, unlike photons, which gained effector/memory cells. Better survival with proton therapy was suggested as possible, not demonstrated. After lymphocyte nadir, photon-treated repertoires showed oligoclonal expansion, especially CD8+ Temra.

Comments on this clone: The antigen is unknown.

The receptor comes from a man aged 45-65 years with gastric cancer. The rearrangement links TRBV15 to TRBJ2-1; D not resolved. The starting material was peripheral blood, obtained from a patient treated with photon-based radiotherapy. The CDR3 region is CATSKGSKGSYNEQFF. DNA for the CDR3: TGTGCCACCAGCAAGGGCAGTAAGGGATCCTACAATGAGCAGTTCTTC.